This T cell receptor (beta chain) was captured in a study of T cell changes during pregnancy in multiple sclerosis. This clone was seen a few times. Clones were read by immunoSEQ multiplex PCR, and TCRdb kept only the in-frame ones, dropping some. The data show 91,000 or so clones, 85% to 95% seen once. CDR3 size: 13 residues. V was clipped by 3 bases and J by 4 bases, with 7 bases between them. Germline CDR1 is SGHAT and CDR2 is FQNNGV. The chain employs TRBV11-2 and TRBJ1-5; possible D gene TRBD1, 5 bases. The material was peripheral blood, obtained after pregnancy. This TCR came from a female donor with multiple sclerosis, enrolled in a pregnancy study. In nucleotides, the CDR3 is TGTGCCAGCAGCTTCGACAGAAATCAGCCCCAGCATTTT. This translates into CASSFDRNQPQHF.